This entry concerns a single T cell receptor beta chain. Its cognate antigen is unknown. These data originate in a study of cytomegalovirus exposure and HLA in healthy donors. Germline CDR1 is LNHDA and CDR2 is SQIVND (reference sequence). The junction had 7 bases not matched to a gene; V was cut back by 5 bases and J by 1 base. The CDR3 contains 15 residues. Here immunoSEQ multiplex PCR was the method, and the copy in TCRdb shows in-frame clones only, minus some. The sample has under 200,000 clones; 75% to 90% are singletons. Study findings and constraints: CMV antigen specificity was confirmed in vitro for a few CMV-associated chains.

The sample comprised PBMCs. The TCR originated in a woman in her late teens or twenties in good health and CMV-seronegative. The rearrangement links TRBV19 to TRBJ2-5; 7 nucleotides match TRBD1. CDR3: CASSPLGQVQETQYF. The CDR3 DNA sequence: TGTGCCAGTAGTCCCCTCGGACAGGTCCAAGAGACCCAGTACTTC.